This TCR beta chain came from a study of cytomegalovirus exposure and HLA in healthy donors. Though nominally healthy at sampling, donors likely had unrecorded immune exposures. V lost 8 bases to trimming and J lost 0 bases, with 10 bases between them. This CDR3 region has 13 residues. Germline V gene lookup returns CDR1 MNHEY and CDR2 SMNVEV (reference sequence). In regard to this clone: Its target is not known.

Study-level results: Rates of TCR association differed by HLA locus in a later analysis, with DRB1 highest and HLA-C lowest.

It was with 60 Vbeta and 13 Jbeta primers that the PCR ran. Assay used: immunoSEQ multiplex PCR; TCRdb lists only in-frame clones, some missing. The repertoire has fewer than 200,000 clones, roughly 83% of them found once; the top ten carry about 1%. Material for sequencing was PBMCs. The clonotype comes from a man aged 25-45 years in good health and CMV-seronegative. V gene TRBV27 combines with J gene TRBJ1-1; D might be TRBD1 (5 bases). The CDR3 DNA sequence: TGTGCCAGCTCCCGCAGGGTGAACACTGAAGCTTTCTTT. Translation gives CASSRRVNTEAFF.